This T cell receptor (beta chain) appears in the sequencing data of a study of blood T cells in healthy people across ages. The sample, around 10 milliliters of peripheral blood, was drawn from each donor. Every sample gave at least 5 micrograms of total RNA when it was extracted. Study results and caveats: Among T cells, TCR beta diversity per million cells dropped roughly linearly as age rose.

About this clonotype: Its target is not known.

A second PCR of roughly 6 to 12 cycles used a sample-barcoded 5' primer and a J-beta primer mix. Tags on each cDNA molecule came from a template-switch adaptor with 12 random nucleotides. TCRdb re-analysed the 5' RACE reads in MiXCR, keeping a single row per CDR3 protein. The table records some 1.5 million distinct CDR3 sequences, roughly 28% of them present only once. The clonotype was recovered from a woman younger than 45 in good health. The sample comprised blood.

CDR3 sequence: CATSVYRDSQYEQFF. CDR3 sequence (DNA): TGTGCCACCAGCGTCTACCGGGACAGTCAATACGAGCAGTTCTTC. V and J are TRBV15 and TRBJ2-1, with 7 bases matching TRBD1. This CDR3 contains 15 residues. The germline gives CDR1 LNHNV, CDR2 YYDKDF (reference sequence). The V segment lost 5 bases and the J segment 10 bases; nucleotides outside the gene matches: 14.